This T cell receptor (beta chain) was identified in a study of T-cell reconstitution after alpha-beta-depleted transplantation in children (dated by TCRdb to about 2016). Turning to the overall study: The study quantitatively tracked T-cell immune reconstitution after TCRalphabeta/CD19-depleted allogeneic hematopoietic cell transplantation in children using TCR repertoire profiling.

Library creation used PCR. The data were produced on an Illumina HiSeq 2500. TCR libraries were prepared with molecular barcoding, using unique molecular identifiers to normalize TCRbeta repertoire quantification. The raw public reads went through TCRdb reprocessing: fastp at Q25, MiXCR clone calling, in-frame beta chains kept. Rows are unified per CDR3 protein, each entry keeping the most common DNA and genes. The sample yields 190,000 or so distinct CDR3 sequences; roughly 7.5% were counted once. Around 3% of the sample goes to the ten largest clones. This clonotype was detected only a few times. Its antigen remains undetermined. There are no base qualities to consult, and no much larger clone falls within one base. This clonotype was sampled from a human donor who donated a stem cell graft to a child with Wiskott-Aldrich syndrome. The sample consisted of PBMCs from the stem cell graft donor, taken from the stem cell graft.

The CDR3 protein is CASSSETSGPQETQYF. The nucleotides are TGCGCCAGCAGCTCCGAGACTAGCGGTCCGCAAGAGACCCAGTACTTC. The chain joins TRBV5-1 to TRBJ2-5; TRBD2 matches 9 bases in the middle. From its cysteine to its phenylalanine, the CDR3 spans 16 amino acids. This entry keeps only the CDR3 DNA: 48 bases, framed from base 1. After removal of 3 bases from V and 2 bases from J, the junction retains 8 bases not matched to a gene. CDR1 and CDR2, looked up from the germline V gene, are SGHRS and YFSETQ.